Presented here are 14 T cell receptor beta chains from one specimen sequenced in a study of T-cell reconstitution after alpha-beta-depleted transplantation in children (TCRdb year 2016). The library was generated by PCR. The run used an Illumina HiSeq 2500. TCR libraries were prepared with molecular barcoding, using unique molecular identifiers to normalize TCRbeta repertoire quantification. Clones were called with MiXCR by TCRdb after fastp trimmed the public reads at Q25, and only in-frame beta chains were retained. Each CDR3 protein gets just one entry, which takes the most common genes and DNA from the rows behind it. The sample includes approximately 250,000 distinct CDR3 sequences, with 9.7% observed a single time. The top ten clonotypes cover around 5% of the sample. The source material was PBMCs from the stem cell graft donor, sampled from the stem cell graft. The receptors originated from a human donor who donated a stem cell graft to a child with SCID.

The J gene is TRBJ2-3, the V gene TRBV7-2; 8 positions match TRBD2. Unmatched junction bases numbered 7, after V lost 0 bases and J lost 5 bases. The CDR3 has 16 residues. Germline CDR1 and CDR2: SGHTA and FQGNSA. CDR3 protein: CASSLATSVRLDTQYF. The CDR3 DNA reads TGTGCCAGCAGCTTAGCGACTAGCGTACGGTTAGATACGCAGTATTTT.

Ten or more counts support this clonotype. The V gene is TRBV20-1, the J gene TRBJ1-1; the match to TRBD1 covers 8 bases. Germline V lookup: CDR1 DFQATT, CDR2 SNEGSKA (reference sequence). The length of the CDR3 is 14 residues. The junction had 10 bases not matched to a gene; V was cut back by 4 bases and J by 6 bases. The CDR3 reads CSAITTGTGSEAFF. The CDR3 DNA follows: TGCAGTGCTATTACAACCGGGACAGGCTCTGAAGCTTTCTTT.

This clonotype came up many times. The chain employs TRBV7-2 and TRBJ2-1; perhaps D is TRBD1 or TRBD2 (5 bases each). The CDR3 contains 14 residues. Germline values: CDR1 SGHTA, CDR2 FQGNSA. Between the trimmed V and J ends, which lost 5 bases and 4 bases, there was a span of 12 bases. The CDR3 here is CASSKREGYNEQFF. For the CDR3, the DNA is TGTGCCAGCAGCAAACGTGAGGGGTACAATGAGCAGTTCTTC.

At least ten counts were recorded for this clonotype. This sequence joins TRBV5-1 and TRBJ2-2; 7 bases agree with TRBD1. The J segment lost 0 bases and the V segment lost 3 bases, leaving 5 bases of the junction unmatched. Germline CDR1 reads SGHRS; CDR2 reads YFSETQ. The CDR3 covers 16 residues. The CDR3 coding sequence is TGCGCCAGCAGCTCTTCCGGGACAGCGAACACCGGGGAGCTGTTTTTT. Amino acid sequence: CASSSSGTANTGELFF.

This clonotype occurred many times. This chain uses TRBV11-2 with TRBJ2-2, with D uncertain. CDR1 is SGHAT, CDR2 FQNNGV, per germline. The V end lost 3 bases, the J end lost 3 bases, and 14 bases lay between the germline ends. This CDR3 has 16 amino acids. The DNA of the CDR3 is TGTGCCAGCAGCTTTAGGGCCCGACGGGACACCGGGGAGCTGTTTTTT. This codes for CASSFRARRDTGELFF.

This clonotype has a count of ten or more. V is TRBV30 and J is TRBJ1-1; D uncertain. The CDR3 is 13 amino acids. From germline, CDR1 is GTSNPN and CDR2 SVGIG (reference sequence). The ends were cut back, 1 base at V and 1 base at J, with 7 bases in the middle. The CDR3 region has the DNA TGTGCCTGGAGTGAGGAAGCGAACACTGAAGCTTTCTTT. This translates into CAWSEEANTEAFF.

This chain uses TRBV4-2 with TRBJ2-1; 10 bases are a match to TRBD2. The CDR3 contains 19 residues. After removal of 0 bases from V and 9 bases from J, the junction contained 17 bases not matched to a gene. Germline values: CDR1 LGHNA, CDR2 YNFKEQ. CDR3 coding DNA: TGTGCCAGCAGCCAAGATAGCACTAGCGGGGAGGGGTTGAGTTTTGAGCAGTTCTTC. Translation: CASSQDSTSGEGLSFEQFF.

This clonotype was counted at least ten times. This sequence joins TRBV19 and TRBJ1-4, with no clear D. Trimming cost V 4 bases and J 6 bases, with 12 bases left between them. This CDR3 has 14 residues. Germline lookup yields CDR1 LNHDA and CDR2 SQIVND (reference sequence). CDR3 amino acids: CASSTRRGDEKLFF. The CDR3 region has the DNA TGTGCCAGTAGTACCCGCCGCGGGGATGAAAAACTGTTTTTT. Variable domain in full (rest from reference TRBV19 and TRBJ1-4): DGGITQSPKYLFRKEGQNVTLSCEQNLNHDAMYWYRQDPGQGLRLIYYSQIVNDFQKGDIAEGYSVSREKKESFPLTVTSAQKNPTAFYLCASSTRRGDEKLFFGSGTQLSVL.

V usage is TRBV20-1 and J usage is TRBJ2-3; a weak D match, TRBD2 (7 bases). The CDR3 has 15 residues. CDR1 DFQATT and CDR2 SNEGSKA come from the germline V gene (reference sequence). Deletions cut 5 bases from V and 7 bases from J, with 22 bases between. CDR3 nucleotides: TGCAGTGCTTCCCCGGGGGGCCCTGTTACAAATACGCAGTATTTT. Translating gives CSASPGGPVTNTQYF.

This clonotype was recorded at least ten times. CDR3: CASRQDSSYGYTF. CDR3 sequence (DNA): TGCGCCAGCAGACAGGACAGCTCCTATGGCTACACCTTC. The rearrangement uses TRBV5-1 and TRBJ1-2, with D possibly TRBD1 on 6 matching bases. Germline assignment: CDR1 SGHRS and CDR2 YFSETQ. The CDR3 consists of 13 residues. The ends were cut back, 5 bases at V and 4 bases at J, with 12 bases in the middle.

This clonotype came up many times. The rearrangement links TRBV7-2 to TRBJ1-3; D is unresolved. Germline assignment: CDR1 SGHTA and CDR2 FQGNSA. Trimming removed 3 bases at V and 4 bases at J, with 16 bases between. CDR3 length equals 16 residues. CDR3 nucleotide sequence: TGTGCCAGCAGCTTTAGAGGCGGTCCAACGGGAAACACCATATATTTT. This sequence encodes CASSFRGGPTGNTIYF.

The sample holds one count of this clonotype. The chain couples TRBV12-3 or TRBV12-4 to TRBJ1-5; TRBD1 might be the D (6 bases). This CDR3 spans 15 amino acids. V gave up 4 bases and J gave up 9 bases, with 19 bases separating them. The DNA for the CDR3 is TGTGCCAGCAGTTCACAGGGCTCCATGGATGGGCCCCAGCATTTT. Protein: CASSSQGSMDGPQHF.

This clonotype was recorded many times. This sequence joins TRBV7-2 and TRBJ1-2; 10 bases are shared with TRBD1. CDR3 length equals 18 residues. From germline, CDR1 is SGHTA and CDR2 FQGNSA. The trim removed 0 bases at V and 6 bases at J, leaving 13 bases unmatched. CDR3 protein: CASSLARPPGQGLNGYTF. Written as DNA, the CDR3 is TGTGCCAGCAGCTTAGCCCGGCCTCCGGGACAGGGGCTTAATGGCTACACCTTC.

The table lists this clonotype with many counts. This sequence joins TRBV9 and TRBJ2-1; TRBD2 matches at 9 bases. Looked up from germline, CDR1 is SGDLS and CDR2 is YYNGEE. Trimming cost V 3 bases and J 10 bases; bases outside gene matches: 11. The CDR3 runs 15 residues. CDR3 nucleotides: TGTGCCAGCAGCGCGGTAGCGGGGGCCTTCGCGGAGCAGTTCTTC. Translating it yields CASSAVAGAFAEQFF.